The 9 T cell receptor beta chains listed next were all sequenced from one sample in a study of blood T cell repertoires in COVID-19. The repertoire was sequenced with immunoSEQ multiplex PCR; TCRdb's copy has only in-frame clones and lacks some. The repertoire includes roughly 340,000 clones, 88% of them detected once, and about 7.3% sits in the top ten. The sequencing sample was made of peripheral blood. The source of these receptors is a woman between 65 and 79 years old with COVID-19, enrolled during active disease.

The CDR3 loop is CASSSQGRRSQPQHF. CDR3 bases: TGTGCCAGCAGCTCACAGGGTCGCCGCAGTCAGCCCCAGCATTTT. The V call is TRBV5-6, the J call TRBJ1-5; D perhaps matches TRBD1 (6 bases). Deletions cut 3 bases from V and 6 bases from J, with 16 bases between. CDR1 is SGHDT, CDR2 YYEEEE, per germline. The CDR3 covers 15 residues. The variable domain in full, with the rest retrieved from reference TRBV5-6 and TRBJ1-5, is DAGVTQSPTHLIKTRGQQVTLRCSPKSGHDTVSWYQQALGQGPQFIFQYYEEEERQRGNFPDRFSGHQFPNYSSELNVNALLLGDSALYLCASSSQGRRSQPQHFGDGTRLSIL.

The CDR3 spells CASSRQGNTGELFF. As DNA, the CDR3 is TGTGCCAGCAGCCGACAGGGTAACACCGGGGAGCTGTTTTTT. The J gene is TRBJ2-2, the V gene TRBV3-1 (or the pseudogene TRBV3-2), with 7 bases identical to TRBD1. CDR1 is LGHDT, CDR2 YNNKEL, per germline (reference sequence). This CDR3 region has 14 residues. Trimming cost V 4 bases and J 2 bases; bases outside gene matches: 1.

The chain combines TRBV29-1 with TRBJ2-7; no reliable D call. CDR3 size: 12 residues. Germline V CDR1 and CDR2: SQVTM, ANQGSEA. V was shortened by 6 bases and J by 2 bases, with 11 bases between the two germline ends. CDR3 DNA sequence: TGCAGCGTGGTGATAAACACCTACGAGCAGTACTTC. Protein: CSVVINTYEQYF.

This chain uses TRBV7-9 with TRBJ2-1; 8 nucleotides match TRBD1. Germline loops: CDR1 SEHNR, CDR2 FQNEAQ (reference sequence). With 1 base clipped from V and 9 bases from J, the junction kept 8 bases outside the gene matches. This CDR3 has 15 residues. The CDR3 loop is CASSLEGRTGREQFF. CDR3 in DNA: TGTGCCAGCAGCTTAGAGGGGCGGACAGGGCGTGAGCAGTTCTTC.

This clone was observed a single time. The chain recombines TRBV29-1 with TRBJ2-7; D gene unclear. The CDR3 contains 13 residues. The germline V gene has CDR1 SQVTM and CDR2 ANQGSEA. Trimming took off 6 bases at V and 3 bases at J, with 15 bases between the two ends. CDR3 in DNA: TGCAGCGTCGCCCTTCCCGGCGGCTACGAGCAGTACTTC. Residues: CSVALPGGYEQYF.

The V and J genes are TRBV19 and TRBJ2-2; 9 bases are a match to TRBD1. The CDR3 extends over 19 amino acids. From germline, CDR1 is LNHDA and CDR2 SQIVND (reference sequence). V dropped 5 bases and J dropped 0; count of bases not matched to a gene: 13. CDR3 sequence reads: CASSPYGTGTFANTGELFF. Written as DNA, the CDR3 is TGTGCCAGTAGTCCATACGGGACAGGGACGTTCGCGAACACCGGGGAGCTGTTTTTT.

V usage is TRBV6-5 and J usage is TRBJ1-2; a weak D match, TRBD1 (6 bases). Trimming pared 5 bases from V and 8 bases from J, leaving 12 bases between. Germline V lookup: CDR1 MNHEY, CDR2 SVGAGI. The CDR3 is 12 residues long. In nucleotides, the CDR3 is TGTGCCAGCAGTCCCGACCAGGGGGGCTACACCTTC. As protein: CASSPDQGGYTF.

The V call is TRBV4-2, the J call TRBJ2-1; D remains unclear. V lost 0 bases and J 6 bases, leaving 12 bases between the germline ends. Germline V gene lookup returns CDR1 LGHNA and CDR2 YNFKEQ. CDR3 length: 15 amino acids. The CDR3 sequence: CASSQDILSGNEQFF. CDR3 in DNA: TGTGCCAGCAGCCAAGACATCCTCTCGGGCAATGAGCAGTTCTTC.

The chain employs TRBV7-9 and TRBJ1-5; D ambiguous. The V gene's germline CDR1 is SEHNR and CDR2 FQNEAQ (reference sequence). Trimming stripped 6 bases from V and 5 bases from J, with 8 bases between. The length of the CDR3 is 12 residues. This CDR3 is CASRRGDQPQHF. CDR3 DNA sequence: TGTGCCAGCAGGCGGGGAGATCAGCCCCAGCATTTT.